The sequence of this T cell receptor (beta chain) was determined in a study of early T cells in non-severe SARS-CoV-2 infection. Overall study context: Chains stayed unpaired after sequencing of bulk RNA from unsorted whole blood. Study-wide findings and caveats: VDJdb matching favored anti-spike CD8 responses, missing private and CD4 specificities.

Individual cDNA molecules received unique molecular identifiers. TCRdb re-called the 5' RACE reads with MiXCR, one entry per CDR3 protein. The sample records over 70,000 distinct CDR3 sequences, roughly 14% being singletons. This clonotype was counted ten times or more. The antigen remains undetermined. V trimming: 2 bases; J trimming: 5 bases; junction bases outside the gene matches: 12. From germline, CDR1 is MNHNY and CDR2 SVGAGI (reference sequence). This CDR3 comprises 16 residues. The rearrangement uses TRBV6-6 and TRBJ2-7; the match to TRBD2 covers 7 bases. The sample here was whole blood, taken at baseline. The receptor was derived from an adult who was a healthcare worker with PCR-confirmed SARS-CoV-2 infection or an uninfected control (not recorded which). This chain's CDR3 is CASSYPHRGRADEQYF. In DNA form, the CDR3 reads TGTGCCAGCAGTTACCCCCATCGGGGGAGGGCCGACGAGCAGTACTTC.